This T cell receptor (beta chain) appears in the sequencing data of a study of CD8 T cells in ankylosing spondylitis. Study results and limitations: Made up of about eight highly homologous variants, a TCR beta motif appeared characteristic of ankylosing spondylitis blood.

Each CDR3 protein is one row after TCRdb ran MiXCR on the 5' RACE reads. Among roughly 700,000 distinct CDR3 sequences listed, about 20% were seen once. This clonotype was detected a few times. The antigen remains unidentified. Sequencing input: blood, either unsorted or a sorted T cell fraction (not recorded which). The receptor comes from a male donor with ankylosing spondylitis.

CDR3 region: CASTPGGINQPQHF. The CDR3 region has the DNA TGTGCCAGCACCCCGGGAGGGATCAATCAGCCCCAGCATTTT. V usage is TRBV12-3 or TRBV12-4 and J usage is TRBJ1-5, with D hard to call. The CDR3 contains 14 residues. V dropped 7 bases and J dropped 3 bases, with 13 bases sitting between them.